These T cell receptor beta chains were read from a single sample in a study of response to subunit inactivated influenza vaccine. TCRdb called the RT-PCR reads again in MiXCR, with one record for every CDR3 protein. The sample lists roughly 500,000 distinct CDR3 sequences, about 17% occurring once. The specimen comprised CD4+ T cells sorted from PBMCs, sampled less than 30 months after vaccination. All receptors come from a man between 50 and 75 years old who received an inactivated influenza vaccine. CDR3s include the opening cysteine and the closing phenylalanine or tryptophan. The D gene is left open where the match is weak. Not every row has a clone size; where given, it reads once, few, many or a size class.

clone size: -
J gene: TRBJ2-7
D gene: -
V gene: TRBV5-6
CDR3 DNA: TGTGCCAGCAGTTATCAGGGGTTCGAGCAGTACTTC
CDR3 protein: CASSYQGFEQYF

clone size: few
J gene: TRBJ2-2
D gene: -
V gene: TRBV6-1
CDR3 DNA: TGTGCCAGCAGACGAAGGACAGAGAACACCGGGGAGCTGTTTTTT
CDR3 protein: CASRRRTENTGELFF

clone size: few
J gene: TRBJ1-1
D gene: -
V gene: TRBV5-6
CDR3 DNA: TGTGCCAGCACCGCCTTTGGGTTGGTGAACACTGAAGCTTTCTTT
CDR3 protein: CASTAFGLVNTEAFF

clone size: many
J gene: TRBJ2-3
D gene: -
V gene: TRBV20-1
CDR3 DNA: TGCAGGGGTGCGAATACAGATACGCAGTATTTT
CDR3 protein: CRGANTDTQYF

clone size: -
J gene: TRBJ2-6
D gene: -
V gene: TRBV12-3/TRBV12-4
CDR3 DNA: TGTGCCAGCAGCCGCAGGGATGGGGCCAACGTCCTGACTTTC
CDR3 protein: CASSRRDGANVLTF

clone size: -
J gene: TRBJ2-2
D gene: -
V gene: TRBV5-1
CDR3 DNA: TGCGCCAGCAGCTTGAACCCCGGGACTCAGAACACCGGGGAGCTGTTTTTT
CDR3 protein: CASSLNPGTQNTGELFF

clone size: -
J gene: TRBJ2-7
D gene: TRBD2
V gene: TRBV7-9
CDR3 DNA: TGTGCCAGCAGCTCCCAGCCCTTCAGCGGGAGGGCTCACGAGCAGTACTTC
CDR3 protein: CASSSQPFSGRAHEQYF

clone size: -
J gene: TRBJ2-7
D gene: -
V gene: TRBV12-3/TRBV12-4
CDR3 DNA: TGTGCCAGCAGCCCTGGGGATGTCGGCGAGCAGTACTTC
CDR3 protein: CASSPGDVGEQYF

clone size: -
J gene: TRBJ1-1
D gene: -
V gene: TRBV9
CDR3 DNA: TGTGCCAGCAGCGTAGCTACGATTGGTACTGAAGCTTTCTTT
CDR3 protein: CASSVATIGTEAFF

clone size: few
J gene: TRBJ2-2
D gene: TRBD2
V gene: TRBV6-2/TRBV6-3
CDR3 DNA: TGTGCCAGCAGAGCGGGATACTCGACCGGGGAGCTGTTTTTT
CDR3 protein: CASRAGYSTGELFF

clone size: once
J gene: TRBJ2-3
D gene: TRBD1
V gene: TRBV6-2/TRBV6-3
CDR3 DNA: TGTGCCAGCAGTCCCCCCGGGACAGGGTTGGGTACGCAGTATTTT
CDR3 protein: CASSPPGTGLGTQYF

clone size: once
J gene: TRBJ2-3
D gene: TRBD2
V gene: TRBV5-5
CDR3 DNA: TGTGCCAGCAGCTTGGGGCTAGCGGAAAACACAGATACGCAGTATTTT
CDR3 protein: CASSLGLAENTDTQYF

clone size: -
J gene: TRBJ2-5
D gene: TRBD2
V gene: TRBV20-1
CDR3 DNA: TGCAGTGCTAGAGATATCCAGCGGGAGGTTTTGGAGACCCAGTACTTC
CDR3 protein: CSARDIQREVLETQYF

clone size: -
J gene: TRBJ2-7
D gene: -
V gene: TRBV12-3/TRBV12-4
CDR3 DNA: TGTGCCAGCAGTTTTGGAGGATTAGACTACGAGCAGTACTTC
CDR3 protein: CASSFGGLDYEQYF

clone size: many
J gene: TRBJ2-3
D gene: -
V gene: TRBV7-8
CDR3 DNA: TGTGCCAGCAGCACTATGGGGGGCCGTAACACAGATACGCAGTATTTT
CDR3 protein: CASSTMGGRNTDTQYF

clone size: many
J gene: TRBJ2-2
D gene: TRBD2
V gene: TRBV14
CDR3 DNA: TGTGCCAGCAGCCAAGTCGGCGGGAGGGCGCACACCGGGGAGCTGTTTTTT
CDR3 protein: CASSQVGGRAHTGELFF

clone size: few
J gene: TRBJ2-7
D gene: -
V gene: TRBV27
CDR3 DNA: TGTGCCAGCAGTTTATACAGGAACTACGAGCAGTACTTC
CDR3 protein: CASSLYRNYEQYF

clone size: -
J gene: TRBJ1-2
D gene: -
V gene: TRBV3-1
CDR3 DNA: TGTGCCAGCAGCCCTATCGTCCTAAAGGAGGGCTACACCTTC
CDR3 protein: CASSPIVLKEGYTF

clone size: -
J gene: TRBJ2-7
D gene: -
V gene: TRBV20-1
CDR3 DNA: TGCAGTGCTAGTTGGGCGGCGAGCTCCTACGAGCAGTACTTC
CDR3 protein: CSASWAASSYEQYF

clone size: many
J gene: TRBJ1-2
D gene: -
V gene: TRBV12-3/TRBV12-4
CDR3 DNA: TGTGCCAGCAGTTCCCAGGGTCCCTATGGCTACACCTTC
CDR3 protein: CASSSQGPYGYTF

clone size: -
J gene: TRBJ1-1
D gene: TRBD1
V gene: TRBV5-1
CDR3 DNA: TGCGCCAGCAGCCCCCGGGACAGGGGGCGGATCACTGAAGCTTTCTTT
CDR3 protein: CASSPRDRGRITEAFF

clone size: -
J gene: TRBJ2-5
D gene: -
V gene: TRBV24-1
CDR3 DNA: TGTGCCACCAGTGAACGAACAGGGCGGGAGACCCAGTACTTC
CDR3 protein: CATSERTGRETQYF

clone size: few
J gene: TRBJ1-1
D gene: -
V gene: TRBV3-1
CDR3 DNA: TGTGCCAGCAGCAAGCGACAGACAGCTGAAGCTTTCTTT
CDR3 protein: CASSKRQTAEAFF

clone size: -
J gene: TRBJ2-1
D gene: -
V gene: TRBV7-2
CDR3 DNA: TGTGCCAGTCAACAGGCCGCGCAGGGGTTCTTC
CDR3 protein: CASQQAAQGFF

clone size: few
J gene: TRBJ2-5
D gene: TRBD2
V gene: TRBV30
CDR3 DNA: TGTGCCTGGAGTGTAAACGCGGGAGTGCCCCAGTACTTC
CDR3 protein: CAWSVNAGVPQYF

clone size: few
J gene: TRBJ2-1
D gene: TRBD2
V gene: TRBV2
CDR3 DNA: TGTGCCAGCAGATCTACTAGCGGGAGCTCCTACAATGAGCAGTTCTTC
CDR3 protein: CASRSTSGSSYNEQFF

clone size: few
J gene: TRBJ1-5
D gene: -
V gene: TRBV6-2/TRBV6-3
CDR3 DNA: TGTGCCAGCAGTTACTCCCGCCGGGGAGGCAATCAGCCCCAGCATTTT
CDR3 protein: CASSYSRRGGNQPQHF

clone size: many
J gene: TRBJ1-1
D gene: -
V gene: TRBV5-1
CDR3 DNA: TGCGCCAGCAGCTTGAAAGGGGTCGACACTGAAGCTTTCTTT
CDR3 protein: CASSLKGVDTEAFF

clone size: -
J gene: TRBJ2-3
D gene: TRBD2
V gene: TRBV27
CDR3 DNA: TGTGCCAACGTCGGGGGGGCCCTAGGCACAGATACGCAGTATTTT
CDR3 protein: CANVGGALGTDTQYF

clone size: many
J gene: TRBJ1-1
D gene: -
V gene: TRBV4-1
CDR3 DNA: TGCGCCAGCAGCCAAGAGGGGGGGAACACTGAAGCTTTCTTT
CDR3 protein: CASSQEGGNTEAFF

clone size: few
J gene: TRBJ1-1
D gene: -
V gene: TRBV3-1
CDR3 DNA: TGTGCCAGCGCCGGGGCACGAGTGAACACTGAAGCTTTCTTT
CDR3 protein: CASAGARVNTEAFF

clone size: few
J gene: TRBJ2-7
D gene: -
V gene: TRBV5-5
CDR3 DNA: TGTGCCAGCAGCTTGTTGGCAGCCCAAACGATATCCTACGAGCAGTACTTC
CDR3 protein: CASSLLAAQTISYEQYF

clone size: many
J gene: TRBJ1-4
D gene: -
V gene: TRBV4-2
CDR3 DNA: TGTGCCAGCAGCCCATCAGTGACAACTAATGAAAAACTGTTTTTT
CDR3 protein: CASSPSVTTNEKLFF

clone size: -
J gene: TRBJ2-3
D gene: -
V gene: TRBV28
CDR3 DNA: TGTGCCATCCAAGCCCCGGGCGGGCGCACAGATACGCAGTATTTT
CDR3 protein: CAIQAPGGRTDTQYF

clone size: few
J gene: TRBJ2-3
D gene: TRBD2
V gene: TRBV20-1
CDR3 DNA: TGCAGTGCCAAGCCTTTCGGGGGGAGCACAGATACGCAGTATTTT
CDR3 protein: CSAKPFGGSTDTQYF

clone size: many
J gene: TRBJ2-1
D gene: TRBD1
V gene: TRBV12-3/TRBV12-4
CDR3 DNA: TGTGCCAGCAGAAGGGACAGTTGGCTCTCCTACAATGAGCAGTTCTTC
CDR3 protein: CASRRDSWLSYNEQFF

clone size: -
J gene: TRBJ2-7
D gene: -
V gene: TRBV20-1
CDR3 DNA: TGCAGTGCTAGTATAATGGCCCACCTTCTTGTCGGCGAGCAGTACTTC
CDR3 protein: CSASIMAHLLVGEQYF

clone size: few
J gene: TRBJ2-7
D gene: -
V gene: TRBV5-1
CDR3 DNA: TGCGCCAGCAGCTTCACAGCATCCTACGAGCAGTACTTC
CDR3 protein: CASSFTASYEQYF

clone size: -
J gene: TRBJ2-3
D gene: -
V gene: TRBV9
CDR3 DNA: TGTGCCAGCAGCGCACCCCAGGGATGGCAGTATTTT
CDR3 protein: CASSAPQGWQYF

clone size: -
J gene: TRBJ2-3
D gene: -
V gene: TRBV5-4
CDR3 DNA: TGTGCCAGCAGTGGAGGGGACACAGATACGCAGTATTTT
CDR3 protein: CASSGGDTDTQYF

clone size: many
J gene: TRBJ2-1
D gene: TRBD2
V gene: TRBV5-1
CDR3 DNA: TGCGCCAGCAGCTTGGGGGGGACTAGCGGCTCCTACAATGAGCAGTTCTTC
CDR3 protein: CASSLGGTSGSYNEQFF

clone size: many
J gene: TRBJ2-1
D gene: -
V gene: TRBV5-1
CDR3 DNA: TGCGCCAGCCGAGGGGACATCTACAATGAGCAGTTCTTC
CDR3 protein: CASRGDIYNEQFF

clone size: few
J gene: TRBJ2-1
D gene: TRBD1
V gene: TRBV2
CDR3 DNA: TGTGCCAGCCCTACGGGGACAGGGGGGGTCGGTGCCCAGTTCTTC
CDR3 protein: CASPTGTGGVGAQFF

clone size: -
J gene: TRBJ1-2
D gene: TRBD1
V gene: TRBV6-5
CDR3 DNA: TGTGCCAGCAGTTACTCGAGGGACAGGGGAGCTAACTATGGCTACACCTTC
CDR3 protein: CASSYSRDRGANYGYTF

clone size: -
J gene: TRBJ2-5
D gene: TRBD1
V gene: TRBV6-1
CDR3 DNA: TGTGCCAGCACTAGGGGACAGAACCAAGAGACCCAGTACTTC
CDR3 protein: CASTRGQNQETQYF

clone size: -
J gene: TRBJ1-1
D gene: -
V gene: TRBV15
CDR3 DNA: TGTGCCACCAGCAGACGGGGAGGGACTGAAGCTTTCTTT
CDR3 protein: CATSRRGGTEAFF

clone size: few
J gene: TRBJ1-5
D gene: -
V gene: TRBV27
CDR3 DNA: TGTGCCAGCAGGCCGGGGGGTTCACAGCCCCAGCATTTT
CDR3 protein: CASRPGGSQPQHF

clone size: few
J gene: TRBJ2-2
D gene: TRBD1
V gene: TRBV27
CDR3 DNA: TGTGCCAGCAGTACCTATCCGGGACAGGCCAACACCGGGGAGCTGTTTTTT
CDR3 protein: CASSTYPGQANTGELFF

clone size: few
J gene: TRBJ2-7
D gene: -
V gene: TRBV30
CDR3 DNA: TGTGCCTGGAGTGTGGGGACAAATATCTACGAGCAGTACTTC
CDR3 protein: CAWSVGTNIYEQYF

clone size: few
J gene: TRBJ2-4
D gene: TRBD1
V gene: TRBV4-1
CDR3 DNA: TGCGCCAGCAGCCAAGATCGGACAGGGTCGAGAAACATTCAGTACTTC
CDR3 protein: CASSQDRTGSRNIQYF

clone size: -
J gene: TRBJ2-5
D gene: -
V gene: TRBV10-1
CDR3 DNA: TGCGCCAGCAGTGAGTATGGGCTCGAAGAGACCCAGTACTTC
CDR3 protein: CASSEYGLEETQYF

clone size: few
J gene: TRBJ1-5
D gene: -
V gene: TRBV3-1
CDR3 DNA: TGTGCCAGCAGCCAAATTTTAGGTCAGCCCCAGCATTTT
CDR3 protein: CASSQILGQPQHF

clone size: many
J gene: TRBJ2-1
D gene: -
V gene: TRBV4-2
CDR3 DNA: TGTGCCAGCAACGGGGCTAGTAATGAGCAGTTCTTC
CDR3 protein: CASNGASNEQFF

clone size: -
J gene: TRBJ1-2
D gene: -
V gene: TRBV5-6
CDR3 DNA: TGTGCCAGCAGCTTGGGACAGCTCTATGGCTACACCTTC
CDR3 protein: CASSLGQLYGYTF

clone size: many
J gene: TRBJ1-6
D gene: TRBD1
V gene: TRBV5-5
CDR3 DNA: TGTGCCAGCAGCTTCTCCGGGACAGGAGGTTCACCCCTCCACTTT
CDR3 protein: CASSFSGTGGSPLHF